The next 25 T cell receptor beta chains were all read from a single sample in a study of blood T cells in healthy people across ages. Combining a sample-barcoded 5' primer with a J-beta primer mix, a second PCR ran for 7 to 11 cycles. TCRdb independently ran MiXCR on the 5' RACE reads; one entry per CDR3 protein. This sample has roughly 860,000 distinct CDR3 sequences, with about 62% found just once. Sequenced: blood. The receptors stem from a man aged 30 to 39 in good health.

Ten or more counts support this clonotype. The chain has TRBV4-3 and TRBJ1-6; D gene unclear. V was shortened by 4 bases and J by 8 bases, with 9 bases between the two germline ends. Looked up from germline, CDR1 is LGHNA and CDR2 is YSLEER. The CDR3 has 13 amino acids. CDR3 DNA sequence: TGCGCCAGCAGCCGAGTTAAAGATTCACCCCTCCACTTT. This codes for CASSRVKDSPLHF.

V and J are TRBV27 and TRBJ2-7, with 7 bases that match TRBD1. The CDR3 loop spans 14 amino acids. Germline CDR1 and CDR2: MNHEY and SMNVEV (reference sequence). With V trimmed by 8 bases and J by 2 bases, 9 bases remained unmatched. Here the CDR3 reads CASLFDRATYEQYF. CDR3 nucleotides: TGTGCCAGCTTATTCGACAGGGCAACCTACGAGCAGTACTTC.

The J gene is TRBJ2-4, the V gene TRBV12-3 or TRBV12-4; maybe TRBD1 (6 bases). TRBJ2-7 explains the end of the DNA better; the J call may be wrong. The CDR3 has 17 residues. The CDR3 protein is CASSLAGALGRSYEQYF. For the CDR3, the DNA is TGTGCCAGCAGCCTGGCAGGGGCGTTGGGTAGGTCCTACGAGCAGTACTTC.

The chain carries TRBV5-1 and TRBJ1-1, with 11 bases matching TRBD1. This CDR3 spans 17 amino acids. J was trimmed by 1 base and V by 0 bases; bases with no gene match: 5. Germline lookup yields CDR1 SGHRS and CDR2 YFSETQ. This CDR3 reads CASSLEGQGGWNTEAFF. The CDR3 region has the DNA TGCGCCAGCAGCTTGGAGGGACAGGGGGGCTGGAACACTGAAGCTTTCTTT.

The rearrangement joins TRBV29-1 to TRBJ2-5; D may be TRBD2 (5 bases). Trimming shortened V by 6 bases and J by 4 bases, and 12 bases separated the two germline ends. Germline CDR1 reads SQVTM; CDR2 reads ANQGSEA. This CDR3 spans 12 amino acids. The CDR3 DNA sequence: TGCAGCGTCTTACTAGTTCGAGAGACCCAGTACTTC. Its protein product is CSVLLVRETQYF.

This chain connects TRBV20-1 to TRBJ2-3; D possibly corresponds to TRBD1 (8 bases). The CDR3 runs to 14 residues. The germline V gene encodes CDR1 DFQATT and CDR2 SNEGSKA (reference sequence). Deletions cut 5 bases from V and 6 bases from J, with 18 bases between. This chain's CDR3 is CSAGQGGGGDTQYF. In nucleotides, the CDR3 is TGCAGTGCTGGACAGGGAGGGGGTGGGGATACGCAGTATTTT.

Many counts were recorded for this clonotype. The chain has TRBV6-6 and TRBJ1-5; D unclear. Germline V gene lookup returns CDR1 MNHNY and CDR2 SVGAGI (reference sequence). The CDR3 has 12 residues. V was trimmed by 8 bases and J by 7 bases, leaving 12 bases between them. CDR3 bases: TGTGCCAGCGGGCCACGTGGGCAGCCCCAGCATTTT. Translated: CASGPRGQPQHF.

The table lists this clonotype with a few counts. The genes are TRBV5-5 and TRBJ2-1; 10 bases line up with TRBD1. This CDR3 spans 17 amino acids. Trimming at V came to 4 bases and at J to 1 base, leaving 8 bases not matched to a gene. Looked up from germline, CDR1 is SGHKS and CDR2 is YYEKEE (reference sequence). The CDR3 loop is CASSHWGTGVSYNEQFF. DNA for the CDR3: TGTGCCAGCAGCCATTGGGGGACAGGGGTTTCCTACAATGAGCAGTTCTTC.

V gene TRBV5-1 combines with J gene TRBJ2-3; 11 bases line up with TRBD1. The germline V gene encodes CDR1 SGHRS and CDR2 YFSETQ. CDR3 length: 19 amino acids. Trimming removed 1 base from V and 4 bases from J; junction bases left unmatched: 14. The CDR3 coding sequence is TGCGCCAGCAGCTTGTATTTCCCGGGTGGACAGGGGGCCCCAGATACGCAGTATTTT. This gives the protein CASSLYFPGGQGAPDTQYF.

The V and J genes are TRBV29-1 and TRBJ2-3; 9 positions match TRBD1. J lost 4 bases, V lost 6 bases, and 5 bases had no gene match. CDR3 length equals 13 residues. Germline assignment: CDR1 SQVTM and CDR2 ANQGSEA. DNA for the CDR3: TGCAGCGTCGGACAGGGGATGGCAGATACGCAGTATTTT. Residues: CSVGQGMADTQYF.

The CDR3 region is CATSDLKTGYGYTF. In DNA form, the CDR3 reads TGTGCCACCAGTGACCTAAAGACAGGGTATGGCTACACCTTC. This chain links TRBV24-1 with TRBJ1-2, with TRBD1 matching 7 bases. Germline V gene lookup returns CDR1 KGHDR and CDR2 SFDVKD. Trimming at V came to 4 bases and at J to 5 bases, leaving 6 bases not matched to a gene. This CDR3 is 14 amino acids long.

The gene calls are TRBV9 and TRBJ2-2, with TRBD2 identical over 13 bases. J lost 5 bases, V lost 0 bases, and 4 bases had no gene match. The CDR3 extends over 17 amino acids. Per the germline V gene, CDR1 is SGDLS and CDR2 is YYNGEE. CDR3 sequence (DNA): TGTGCCAGCAGCGTAGCCGGGACTAGCGGGGAAACCGGGGAGCTGTTTTTT. This translates into CASSVAGTSGETGELFF. The variable domain in full, with the rest retrieved from reference TRBV9 and TRBJ2-2, is DSGVTQTPKHLITATGQRVTLRCSPRSGDLSVYWYQQSLDQGLQFLIQYYNGEERAKGNILERFSAQQFPDLHSELNLSSLELGDSALYFCASSVAGTSGETGELFFGEGSRLTVL.

This clonotype appeared once. This chain connects TRBV20-1 to TRBJ1-4; TRBD1 matches at 9 bases. The CDR3 length is 17 residues. V lost 5 bases and J lost 1; bases outside the gene matches: 11. Germline V gives CDR1 DFQATT, CDR2 SNEGSKA (reference sequence). DNA for the CDR3: TGCAGTGCTCCCAAAAATCACAGGGGGCTAACTAATGAAAAACTGTTTTTT. Translating gives CSAPKNHRGLTNEKLFF.

The chain combines TRBV20-1 with TRBJ2-5; TRBD2 aligns across 14 bases. Gene TRBJ2-7 matches the end of the DNA better, so the J call may be wrong. This CDR3 contains 16 residues. CDR1 is DFQATT and CDR2 is SNEGSKA in the germline V gene (reference sequence). Here the CDR3 reads CSATGLAGVPFYEQYF. The CDR3 DNA reads as TGCAGTGCGACGGGACTAGCGGGGGTCCCCTTTTACGAGCAGTACTTC.

This chain joins TRBV27 and TRBJ2-2, with no clear D. This CDR3 is built from 14 residues. The germline V gene encodes CDR1 MNHEY and CDR2 SMNVEV (reference sequence). The V gene lost 4 bases and the J gene lost 2 bases, with 8 bases spanning the gap. Here the CDR3 DNA reads TGTGCCAGCAGTTCCCAGGTTAACACCGGGGAGCTGTTTTTT. It codes for CASSSQVNTGELFF.

This clonotype was detected a few times. The V and J genes are TRBV7-3 and TRBJ2-1, with TRBD2 matching 13 bases. V dropped 4 bases and J dropped 6; count of bases not matched to a gene: 9. This CDR3 contains 17 residues. CDR1 is SGHTA and CDR2 is FQGTGA in the germline V gene. The CDR3 region is CASSSKGLAGPSNEQFF. The DNA of the CDR3 is TGTGCCAGCAGCTCAAAGGGACTAGCGGGGCCTTCCAATGAGCAGTTCTTC.

This rearrangement joins TRBV9 to TRBJ2-2; tentative D call: TRBD2 (5 bases). The length of the CDR3 is 14 residues. Trimming took 0 bases from V and 7 from J, leaving 10 bases between them. Germline CDR1 is SGDLS and CDR2 is YYNGEE. The CDR3 protein is CASSVVLAGGELFF. CDR3 in DNA: TGTGCCAGCAGCGTAGTTCTAGCAGGCGGGGAGCTGTTTTTT.

This chain joins TRBV7-6 and TRBJ2-7; D possibly corresponds to TRBD1 (5 bases). CDR1 and CDR2 (germline): SGHVS, FNYEAQ. The CDR3 contains 14 residues. Trimming removed 5 bases at V and 0 bases at J, with 11 bases between. The CDR3 DNA follows: TGTGCCAGCAGCACTTCGGACACCTCCTACGAGCAGTACTTC. This translates into CASSTSDTSYEQYF. The whole variable domain, filled in from reference TRBV7-6 and TRBJ2-7, reads GAGVSQSPRYKVTKRGQDVALRCDPISGHVSLYWYRQALGQGPEFLTYFNYEAQQDKSGLPNDRFSAERPEGSISTLTIQRTEQRDSAMYRCASSTSDTSYEQYFGPGTRLTVT.

The V gene is TRBV20-1, the J gene TRBJ1-2; 8 nucleotides line up with TRBD1. This CDR3 contains 13 residues. Trimming took 7 bases from V and 2 from J; bases not matched to a gene: 6. Germline lookup yields CDR1 DFQATT and CDR2 SNEGSKA (reference sequence). The CDR3 DNA reads as TGCAGTGTTAGGTGGACAGGGAACTATGGCTACACCTTC. Protein sequence: CSVRWTGNYGYTF.

The J gene is TRBJ2-3, the V gene TRBV20-1; D unresolved. The CDR3 runs to 11 residues. Germline CDR1 DFQATT, CDR2 SNEGSKA (reference sequence). Between the trimmed V and J ends, which lost 1 base and 5 bases, there was a span of 4 bases. The CDR3 is CSARGRDTQYF. CDR3 nucleotides: TGCAGTGCTAGAGGGAGAGATACGCAGTATTTT.

The count of this clonotype is one. The CDR3 loop reads CASSPQGRFQETQYF. The CDR3 nucleotides are TGTGCCAGCAGCCCTCAGGGACGGTTTCAAGAGACCCAGTACTTC. This sequence joins TRBV4-2 and TRBJ2-5, with D perhaps matching TRBD1 or TRBD2 (5 bases each). V lost 4 bases and J 2 bases, leaving 14 bases between the germline ends. Germline CDR1 LGHNA, CDR2 YNFKEQ. The CDR3 length is 15 residues.

As concerns this clonotype: A much larger clonotype is one base distant, so this may be a read error. The rearrangement joins TRBV7-6 to TRBJ2-3, with 9 bases that match TRBD1. The germline V gene has CDR1 SGHVS and CDR2 FNYEAQ. This CDR3 is 14 amino acids long. Here the CDR3 reads CASSSDRGSDAQYF. CDR3 nucleotides: TGTGCCAGCAGCTCGGACAGGGGCTCAGATGCGCAGTATTTT.

CDR3 sequence: CASSFGSWDTQYF. CDR3 nucleotide sequence: TGTGCCAGCAGCTTCGGGTCTTGGGATACGCAGTATTTT. The V call is TRBV9, the J call TRBJ2-3; D call uncertain. CDR1 is SGDLS, CDR2 YYNGEE, per germline. Trimming took off 4 bases at V and 6 bases at J, with 12 bases between the two ends. This CDR3 is built from 13 residues. The full variable domain, its missing parts supplied by reference TRBV9 and TRBJ2-3, is DSGVTQTPKHLITATGQRVTLRCSPRSGDLSVYWYQQSLDQGLQFLIQYYNGEERAKGNILERFSAQQFPDLHSELNLSSLELGDSALYFCASSFGSWDTQYFGPGTRLTVL.

This clonotype was detected only a few times. The CDR3 coding sequence is TGTGCCAGCAGTCTCTCGGGCTTAGGCGAGACCCAGTACTTC. Protein product: CASSLSGLGETQYF. The chain carries TRBV6-2 or TRBV6-3 and TRBJ2-5; D call uncertain. CDR1 MNHEY and CDR2 SVGEGT come from the germline V gene. The CDR3 is 14 amino acids. Trimming cost V 5 bases and J 5 bases, with 15 bases left between them.

The gene calls are TRBV6-2 or TRBV6-3 and TRBJ2-5, with D tentatively TRBD2 (6 bases). The DNA end favors TRBJ2-7, so the J call may be wrong. From germline, CDR1 is MNHEY and CDR2 SVGEGT. The CDR3 has 15 residues. In DNA, the CDR3 is TGTGCCAGCAGCCTCCGCGGAGGGGATACTGACGAGCAGTACTTC. It yields the protein CASSLRGGDTDEQYF.